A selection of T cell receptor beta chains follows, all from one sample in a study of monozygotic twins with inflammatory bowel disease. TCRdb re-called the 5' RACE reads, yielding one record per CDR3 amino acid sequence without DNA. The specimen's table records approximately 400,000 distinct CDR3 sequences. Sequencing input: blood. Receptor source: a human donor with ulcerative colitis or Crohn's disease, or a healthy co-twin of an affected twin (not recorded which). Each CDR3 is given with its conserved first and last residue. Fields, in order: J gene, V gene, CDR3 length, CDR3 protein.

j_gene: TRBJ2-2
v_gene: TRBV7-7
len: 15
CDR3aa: CASSRQASNTGELFF

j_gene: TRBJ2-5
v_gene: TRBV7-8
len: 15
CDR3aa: CASSPRTGDVETQYF

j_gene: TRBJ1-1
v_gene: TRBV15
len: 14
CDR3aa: CATSRDSLSTEAFF

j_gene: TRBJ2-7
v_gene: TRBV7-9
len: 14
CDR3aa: CASSFPGQSYEQYF

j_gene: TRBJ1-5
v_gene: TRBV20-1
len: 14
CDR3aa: CSAPGGGARQPQHF

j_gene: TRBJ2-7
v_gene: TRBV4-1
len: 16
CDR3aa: CASSSRLAPYPYEQYF

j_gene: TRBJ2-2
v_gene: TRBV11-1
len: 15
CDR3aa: CASSYRTSETGELFF

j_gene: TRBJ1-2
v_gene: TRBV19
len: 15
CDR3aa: CASRTSRTGGYGYTF

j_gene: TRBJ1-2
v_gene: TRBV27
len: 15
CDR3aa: CASSPALTGDYGYTF

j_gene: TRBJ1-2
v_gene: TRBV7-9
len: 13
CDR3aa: CASSLLGRDGYTF

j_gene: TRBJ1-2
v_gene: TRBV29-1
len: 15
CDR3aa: CSTMGTGGGGYGYTF

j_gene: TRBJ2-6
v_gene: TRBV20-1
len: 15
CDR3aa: CSAKPIGSGANVLTF

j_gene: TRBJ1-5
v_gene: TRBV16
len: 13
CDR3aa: CASAFGGHQPQHF

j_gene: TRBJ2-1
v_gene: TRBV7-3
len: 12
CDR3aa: CASSSLAGGKFF

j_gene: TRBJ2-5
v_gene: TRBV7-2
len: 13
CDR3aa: CASRLLPGETQYF

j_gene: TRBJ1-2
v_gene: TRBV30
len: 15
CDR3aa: CAWNAGTAGSYGYTF

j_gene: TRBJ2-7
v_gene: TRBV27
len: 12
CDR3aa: CASSPSASEQYF

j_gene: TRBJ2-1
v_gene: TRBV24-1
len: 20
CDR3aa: CATSDPRDSLLAGGPGEQFF

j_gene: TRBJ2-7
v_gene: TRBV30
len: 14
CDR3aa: CAWDSGGGGNEQYF

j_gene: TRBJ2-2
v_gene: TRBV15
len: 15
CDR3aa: CATSRDSGKNGELFF

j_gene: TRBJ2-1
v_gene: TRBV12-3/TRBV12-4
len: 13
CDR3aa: CASTERGRNEQFF

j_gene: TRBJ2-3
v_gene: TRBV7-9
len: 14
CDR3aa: CASSPPISTDTQYF

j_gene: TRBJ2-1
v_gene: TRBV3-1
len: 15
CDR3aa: CASSSLAGAYNEQFF

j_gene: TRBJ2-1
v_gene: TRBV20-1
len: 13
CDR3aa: CSARLGLAYEQFF

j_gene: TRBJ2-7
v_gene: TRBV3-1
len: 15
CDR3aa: CASSQGLGSSYEQYF

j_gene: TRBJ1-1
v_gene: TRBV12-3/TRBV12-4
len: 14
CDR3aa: CASSATGGSTEAFF

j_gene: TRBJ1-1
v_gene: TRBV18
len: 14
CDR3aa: CANSGTTVNTEAFF

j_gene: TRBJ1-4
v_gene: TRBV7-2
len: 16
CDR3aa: CASSLQWGREVEKLFF

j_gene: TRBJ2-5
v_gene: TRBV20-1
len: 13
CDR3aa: CSAPGRDQETQYF

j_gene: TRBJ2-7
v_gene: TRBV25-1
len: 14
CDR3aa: CASSKAGDKYEQYF

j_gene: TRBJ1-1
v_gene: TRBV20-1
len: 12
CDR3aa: CSAMTGNTEAFF

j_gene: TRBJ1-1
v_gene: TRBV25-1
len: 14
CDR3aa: CASSLQGEDTEAFF

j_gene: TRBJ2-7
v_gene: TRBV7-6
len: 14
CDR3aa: CDSARGTSGYEQYF

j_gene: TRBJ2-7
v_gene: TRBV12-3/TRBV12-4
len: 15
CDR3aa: CASSLPGLPSYEQYF

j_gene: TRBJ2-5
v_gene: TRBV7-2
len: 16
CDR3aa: CASSLTSGGSRETQYF

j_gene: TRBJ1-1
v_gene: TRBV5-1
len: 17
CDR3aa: CASSLVAGLKMNTEAFF

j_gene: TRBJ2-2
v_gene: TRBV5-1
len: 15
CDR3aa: CASSFSGSQTGELFF

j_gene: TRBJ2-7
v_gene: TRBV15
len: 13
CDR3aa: CATSRDLTSGQYF

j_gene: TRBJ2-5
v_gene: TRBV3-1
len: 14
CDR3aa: CASSQQGGRETQYF

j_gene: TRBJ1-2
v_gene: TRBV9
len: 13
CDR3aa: CASSVAEGTGYTF

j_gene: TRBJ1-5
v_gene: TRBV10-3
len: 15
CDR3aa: CAIKDAGDSNQPQHF

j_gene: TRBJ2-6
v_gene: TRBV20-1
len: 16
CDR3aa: CSAPDRLRSGANVLTF

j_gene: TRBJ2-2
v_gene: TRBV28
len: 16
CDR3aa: CASKPLTTPNTGELFF

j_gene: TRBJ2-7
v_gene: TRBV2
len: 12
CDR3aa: CASLQDRYEQYF

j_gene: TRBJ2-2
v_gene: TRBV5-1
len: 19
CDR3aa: CASSLEGLAGSLNTGELFF